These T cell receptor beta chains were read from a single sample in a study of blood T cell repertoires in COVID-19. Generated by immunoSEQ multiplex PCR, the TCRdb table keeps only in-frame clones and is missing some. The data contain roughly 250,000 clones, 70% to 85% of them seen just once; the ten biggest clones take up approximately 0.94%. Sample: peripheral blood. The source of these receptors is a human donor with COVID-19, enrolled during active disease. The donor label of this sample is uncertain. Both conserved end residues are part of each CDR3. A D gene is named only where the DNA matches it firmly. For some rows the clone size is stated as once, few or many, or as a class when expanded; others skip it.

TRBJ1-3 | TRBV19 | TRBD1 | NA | TGTGCCAGTAGTATAAGGGCGACAGGGTCCCGACCGGGAAACACCATATATTTT | CASSIRATGSRPGNTIYF
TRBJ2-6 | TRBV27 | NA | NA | TGTGCCAGCAGTCAAGCTACAGGGGCGGGATCTGGGGCCAACGTCCTGACTTTC | CASSQATGAGSGANVLTF
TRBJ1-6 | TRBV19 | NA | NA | TGTGCCAGTAGTATGTCCGTGGGCAGCAATTCACCCCTCCACTTT | CASSMSVGSNSPLHF
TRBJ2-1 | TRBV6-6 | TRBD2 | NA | TGTGCCAGCAGCCCCCCGAGTAGCGGGAGTAGGAATGAGCAGTTCTTC | CASSPPSSGSRNEQFF
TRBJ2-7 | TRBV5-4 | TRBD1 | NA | TGTGCCAGCAGTCCGACAGGGGGACTCCTGGGGGCGAGGCAGTACTTC | CASSPTGGLLGARQYF
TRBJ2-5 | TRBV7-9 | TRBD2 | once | TGTGCCAGCAGCCTGGCCGGGACTAGCGGCGGAGAGACCCAGTACTTC | CASSLAGTSGGETQYF
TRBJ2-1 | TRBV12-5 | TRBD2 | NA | TGTGCTAGTGGCCCCCCTGGGGGGGTCTACAATGAGCAGTTCTTC | CASGPPGGVYNEQFF
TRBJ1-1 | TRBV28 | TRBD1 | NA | TGTGCCAGCAGGTTGAGGGGGCCAGGAATGAACACTGAAGCTTTCTTT | CASRLRGPGMNTEAFF
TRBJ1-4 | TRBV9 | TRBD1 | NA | TGTGCCAGCAGCGCTAGCCGGGACAGGGGAGAAAAACTGTTTTTT | CASSASRDRGEKLFF
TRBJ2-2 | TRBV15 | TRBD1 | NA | TGTGCCACCAGCAGAGAAACACAGGGGGCCGGGGAGCTGTTTTTT | CATSRETQGAGELFF
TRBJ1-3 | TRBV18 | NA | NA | TGTGCCAGCTCACCCCAGGGTGGATCTGGAAACACCATATATTTT | CASSPQGGSGNTIYF
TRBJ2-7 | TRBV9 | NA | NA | TGTGCCAGCAGCGTAGATCTGGACACCTACGAGCAGTACTTC | CASSVDLDTYEQYF
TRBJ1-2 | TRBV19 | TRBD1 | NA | TGTGCCAGTAGCGACCCGCAGGGGGCTCGGGGCTACACCTTC | CASSDPQGARGYTF
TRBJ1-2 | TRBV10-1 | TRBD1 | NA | TGCGCCAGCAGCCCAGACAGGGTTGTTGGCTACACCTTC | CASSPDRVVGYTF
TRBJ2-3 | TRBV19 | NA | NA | TGTGCCAGTACCGGGGGCACAGATACGCAGTATTTT | CASTGGTDTQYF